One and the same sample provided the 18 T cell receptor beta chains below, sequenced in a study of memory CD4+ T cells and cytomegalovirus serostatus. The assay was immunoSEQ multiplex PCR, and TCRdb's table has in-frame clones only and misses some. Among approximately 92,000 clones listed, approximately 80% were seen once. Single viable CD3+CD4+CD8-CD45RO+ cells were sorted as the memory CD4+ T cells. The sequenced material came from memory CD4+ T cells from blood. The source of these receptors is an adult in good health and CMV-seropositive.

This clone has a single count. The genes are TRBV7-2 and TRBJ1-5, with TRBD1 as a possible D gene (5 bases). Trimming shortened V by 4 bases and J by 1 base, and 8 bases separated the two germline ends. Germline assignment: CDR1 SGHTA and CDR2 FQGNSA. The CDR3 extends over 14 amino acids. The CDR3 DNA follows: TGTGCCAGCAGCTCGGGGGGAAGCAATCAGCCCCAGCATTTT. It translates to CASSSGGSNQPQHF.

This chain links TRBV27 with TRBJ1-1; no firm D call. Germline loops: CDR1 MNHEY, CDR2 SMNVEV (reference sequence). V was shortened by 1 base and J by 1 base, with 13 bases between the two germline ends. This CDR3 has 16 amino acids. This CDR3 is CASSLYSGGQNTEAFF. CDR3 coding DNA: TGTGCCAGCAGTTTATATTCGGGAGGGCAGAACACTGAAGCTTTCTTT.

The genes are TRBV19 and TRBJ1-3; D gene uncertain. Germline V CDR1 and CDR2: LNHDA, SQIVND (reference sequence). Trimming stripped 1 base from V and 4 bases from J, with 8 bases between. The CDR3 contains 14 residues. In DNA, the CDR3 is TGTGCCAGTAGTATAGGAAGGACGGGAAACACCATATATTTT. Translating it yields CASSIGRTGNTIYF.

This clone was observed a handful of times. This chain connects TRBV5-1 to TRBJ2-3; D perhaps matches TRBD2 (6 bases). Germline V gene data show CDR1 as SGHRS and CDR2 as YFSETQ. This CDR3 has 14 residues. V lost 0 bases to trimming and J lost 5 bases, with 10 bases between them. CDR3 sequence reads: CASSLGLEGDTQYF. The CDR3 DNA follows: TGCGCCAGCAGCTTGGGGCTGGAGGGAGATACGCAGTATTTT.

This chain uses TRBV6-5 with TRBJ2-7; D is unclear. V was trimmed by 6 bases and J by 5 bases, leaving 17 bases between them. This CDR3 has 14 amino acids. Looked up from germline, CDR1 is MNHEY and CDR2 is SVGAGI. The CDR3 sequence is CASSSSDQVDEQYF. CDR3 bases: TGTGCCAGCAGCTCCTCCGACCAGGTCGACGAGCAGTACTTC.

The chain combines TRBV5-1 with TRBJ2-7; D may be TRBD1 (6 bases). Per germline, CDR1 SGHRS and CDR2 YFSETQ. Trimming left V 4 bases short and J 0 bases short, with 11 bases between. This CDR3 is built from 14 residues. The CDR3 loop reads CASSRQDGSYEQYF. The DNA for the CDR3 is TGCGCCAGCAGCCGACAGGACGGCTCCTACGAGCAGTACTTC.

The chain links TRBV5-1 to TRBJ2-3; D call uncertain. Germline CDR1 SGHRS, CDR2 YFSETQ. V was cut by 1 base and J by 1 base, with 16 bases left in between. This CDR3 is 17 amino acids long. The CDR3 sequence is CASSLSPGFRRTDTQYF. The CDR3 coding sequence is TGCGCCAGCAGCTTGAGTCCCGGCTTCAGACGCACAGATACGCAGTATTTT.

This clone was recorded once. V and J are TRBV2 and TRBJ2-3; TRBD1 matches at 7 bases. Germline-derived CDR1 and CDR2 are SNHLY and FYNNEI. Losses at the gene ends were 8 bases for V and 4 bases for J; bases not matched to a gene: 6. This CDR3 has 13 amino acids. The chain's CDR3 is CASYRQGADTQYF. CDR3 DNA sequence: TGTGCCAGCTATAGACAGGGCGCAGATACGCAGTATTTT.

This clone showed up just a few times. V usage is TRBV4-2 and J usage is TRBJ1-4, with no clear D. Trimming removed 3 bases from V and 7 bases from J, with 6 bases in between. The CDR3 is 12 amino acids. Per germline, CDR1 LGHNA and CDR2 YNFKEQ. The CDR3, as DNA: TGTGCCAGCAGCCAGTGGGGTGAAAAACTGTTTTTT. Translated, it gives CASSQWGEKLFF.

V gene TRBV7-2 combines with J gene TRBJ2-3; 7 nucleotides agree with TRBD1. This CDR3 is built from 15 residues. In germline, CDR1 is SGHTA, CDR2 FQGNSA. The V gene end was trimmed by 6 bases and the J gene end by 2 bases; junction bases not matched to a gene: 8. This chain's CDR3 is CASSQPGQNTDTQYF. Written as DNA, the CDR3 is TGTGCCAGCAGTCAACCGGGACAGAACACAGATACGCAGTATTTT.

This chain uses TRBV6-1 with TRBJ1-5; D might be TRBD1 (5 bases). Germline CDR1 and CDR2: MNHNS and SASEGT. V lost 10 bases to trimming and J lost 5 bases, with 18 bases between them. The CDR3 loop spans 14 amino acids. The CDR3 spells CATTAQEAYQPQHF. CDR3 bases: TGTGCCACGACGGCACAGGAAGCCTATCAGCCCCAGCATTTT.

This sequence joins TRBV28 and TRBJ1-3; D is perhaps TRBD1 (5 bases). The CDR3 is 13 amino acids. The ends were cut back, 6 bases at V and 0 bases at J, with 6 bases in the middle. Germline CDR1 and CDR2: MDHEN and SYDVKM. The CDR3, as DNA: TGTGCCAGCAGGAGGGGCTCTGGAAACACCATATATTTT. It codes for CASRRGSGNTIYF.

The CDR3 is CASSPRLDETEAFF. DNA for the CDR3: TGTGCCAGCAGCCCCAGGTTGGATGAAACTGAAGCTTTCTTT. The chain has TRBV6-6 and TRBJ1-1; the D is unclear. Germline assignment: CDR1 MNHNY and CDR2 SVGAGI (reference sequence). V shed 6 bases and J shed 5 bases, with 16 bases lying between them. The CDR3 has 14 residues.

This clone was observed a single time. V usage is TRBV5-6 and J usage is TRBJ1-1; 8 bases are shared with TRBD1. The CDR3 runs 13 residues. From germline, CDR1 is SGHDT and CDR2 YYEEEE. The J segment lost 4 bases and the V segment lost 2 bases, leaving 1 base of the junction unmatched. The chain's CDR3 is CASSLQGVTEAFF. For the CDR3, the DNA is TGTGCCAGCAGCTTACAGGGGGTCACTGAAGCTTTCTTT. The entire variable domain, with the rest obtained from reference TRBV5-6 and TRBJ1-1, is as follows: DAGVTQSPTHLIKTRGQQVTLRCSPKSGHDTVSWYQQALGQGPQFIFQYYEEEERQRGNFPDRFSGHQFPNYSSELNVNALLLGDSALYLCASSLQGVTEAFFGQGTRLTVV.

The J gene is TRBJ1-3, the V gene TRBV4-2; a possible D gene is TRBD1 (6 bases). V was clipped by 4 bases and J by 2 bases, with 15 bases between them. The CDR3 loop spans 16 amino acids. Per the germline V gene, CDR1 is LGHNA and CDR2 is YNFKEQ. The CDR3 here is CASSLEGGPAGNTIYF. The CDR3 region has the DNA TGTGCCAGCAGCCTCGAAGGGGGGCCTGCTGGAAACACCATATATTTT.

The CDR3 reads CASSLDMTDSYEQYF. The CDR3 nucleotides are TGTGCCAGCAGCTTAGATATGACAGATTCCTACGAGCAGTACTTC. The genes are TRBV11-2 and TRBJ2-7; D is perhaps TRBD1 (5 bases). V lost 0 bases to trimming and J lost 1 base, with 10 bases between them. Germline V CDR1 and CDR2: SGHAT, FQNNGV. This CDR3 has 15 residues.

Concerning this clone itself: Other DNA sequences within the sample encode an identical CDR3. The chain joins TRBV18 to TRBJ1-1; D is ambiguous. Germline CDR1 reads KGHSH; CDR2 reads LQKENI. The CDR3 consists of 13 residues. V lost 0 bases, J lost 0 bases, and 2 bases lay in between. In DNA, the CDR3 is TGTGCCAGCTCACCACCGGTGAACACTGAAGCTTTCTTT. Protein sequence: CASSPPVNTEAFF.

J is TRBJ2-1 and V is TRBV5-1, with 8 bases that match TRBD2. Germline V gene sequence: CDR1 SGHRS, CDR2 YFSETQ. This CDR3 comprises 16 residues. J was trimmed by 2 bases and V by 3 bases; bases with no gene match: 7. CDR3 sequence (DNA): TGCGCCAGCAGCTGGGGGTCAGCGGGAGCCTACAATGAGCAGTTCTTC. Residues: CASSWGSAGAYNEQFF.